This TCR beta chain is drawn from a study of T cells after posttransplantation cyclophosphamide. Study results and limitations: Recipient CMV seropositivity and CMV reactivation strongly tracked TRB clonality.

There are many counts of this clone. What it recognizes is unknown. This CDR3 region has 16 residues. The junction had 9 bases not matched to a gene; V was cut back by 5 bases and J by 3 bases. Germline V CDR1 and CDR2: WNHNN, SYGVQD (reference sequence). The repertoire was sequenced with immunoSEQ multiplex PCR; TCRdb's copy has only in-frame clones and lacks some. The table lists 20,000 to 25,000 clones, with no singletons. Peripheral blood was collected from the related graft donor on the marrow donation day. This TCR came from a woman between 50 and 59 years old in good health, CMV-negative, and a related stem cell transplant donor. Sequencing was carried out using PBMCs. The V call is TRBV10-1, the J call TRBJ2-7, with 11 bases fitting TRBD1. CDR3 sequence: CASSRGRDRGIYEQYF. The CDR3, as DNA: TGCGCCAGCAGTAGGGGCCGGGACAGGGGGATCTACGAGCAGTACTTC.